The 27 T cell receptor beta chains given below trace back to one sample, sequenced in a study of cytomegalovirus exposure and HLA in healthy donors. In the PCR, 60 Vbeta and 13 Jbeta primers were used. Only in-frame clones appear in the TCRdb table, and some are missing; sequencing was by immunoSEQ multiplex PCR. Reported are 150,000 or so clones; the ten largest clones contain about 1.7%. The sequencing sample was made of PBMCs. The receptor set was obtained from a woman aged 50 to 60 in good health and CMV-seronegative.

Points on this clone: A read error may produce the germline difference seen at one junction end. CDR3 in amino acids: CASGLAGYEQYF. The CDR3 region has the DNA TGTGCCAGCGGCTTGGCGGGGTACGAGCAGTACTTC. The chain employs TRBV11-1 and TRBJ2-7, with D perhaps matching TRBD2 (6 bases). The CDR3 spans 12 residues. Germline V gives CDR1 SGHAT, CDR2 FQDESV (reference sequence).

The genes are TRBV5-6 and TRBJ2-5; 8 positions agree with TRBD2. The CDR3 runs 16 residues. Germline CDR1 SGHDT, CDR2 YYEEEE. The V gene end was trimmed by 1 base and the J gene end by 4 bases; junction bases not matched to a gene: 9. The CDR3 nucleotides read TGTGCCAGCAGCTTGAACAGCGGGGGTGCAGGAGAGACCCAGTACTTC. Encoded protein: CASSLNSGGAGETQYF.

This chain uses TRBV11-2 with TRBJ1-3; 8 bases match TRBD1. Germline V gives CDR1 SGHAT, CDR2 FQNNGV. The length of the CDR3 is 16 residues. Trimming at V came to 5 bases and at J to 2 bases, leaving 8 bases not matched to a gene. DNA of the CDR3: TGTGCCAGCAGCCCAATAGGGACAGGCCCTGGAAACACCATATATTTT. It encodes CASSPIGTGPGNTIYF.

J is TRBJ1-4 and V is TRBV19; TRBD1 aligns across 7 bases. The germline CDR1 and CDR2 sequences are LNHDA and SQIVND (reference sequence). J gave up 7 bases and V 4 bases, and 6 bases lay outside the gene matches. This CDR3 is built from 14 residues. The CDR3 coding sequence is TGTGCCAGTAGTAACCGACAGGGTGGTGAAAAACTGTTTTTT. Its protein is CASSNRQGGEKLFF.

V gene TRBV9 combines with J gene TRBJ2-3, with a weak D call TRBD2 (5 bases). V was trimmed by 6 bases and J by 11 bases, leaving 13 bases between them. The CDR3 has 11 residues. The germline V gene has CDR1 SGDLS and CDR2 YYNGEE. The CDR3 loop reads CASMGRGKQYF. DNA for the CDR3: TGTGCCAGCATGGGCCGGGGAAAGCAGTATTTT.

This chain connects TRBV11-2 to TRBJ1-6; D is uncertain. The V gene lost 7 bases and the J gene lost 7 bases, with 14 bases spanning the gap. The germline V gene has CDR1 SGHAT and CDR2 FQNNGV. CDR3 length: 14 amino acids. The CDR3 region is CASTQQADNSPLHF. The CDR3, as DNA: TGTGCCAGCACGCAGCAGGCTGACAATTCACCCCTCCACTTT.

This chain uses TRBV6-5 with TRBJ1-5; possible D gene TRBD1, 6 bases. Germline V gene data show CDR1 as MNHEY and CDR2 as SVGAGI. Trimming left V 4 bases short and J 3 bases short, with 7 bases between. This CDR3 has 13 amino acids. CDR3 sequence reads: CASSWDINQPQHF. For the CDR3, the DNA is TGTGCCAGCAGTTGGGACATCAATCAGCCCCAGCATTTT.

The rearrangement joins TRBV18 to TRBJ2-5; TRBD1 matches 7 bases. CDR1 is KGHSH, CDR2 LQKENI, per germline. J lost 2 bases, V lost 6 bases, and 6 bases had no gene match. There are 14 residues in the CDR3. In nucleotides, the CDR3 is TGTGCCAGCTCCCGCCGGACAGGTCAAGAGACCCAGTACTTC. Protein: CASSRRTGQETQYF.

Regarding this clone: This sample also contains other DNA sequences that code for the same CDR3. J is TRBJ2-5 and V is TRBV18; D is ambiguous. Trimming took 0 bases from V and 2 from J, leaving 7 bases between them. Germline V gene sequence: CDR1 KGHSH, CDR2 LQKENI. CDR3 length: 14 amino acids. The CDR3 nucleotides read TGTGCCAGCTCACCACCTACCGGGCAAGAGACCCAGTACTTC. This gives the protein CASSPPTGQETQYF. The variable domain in full, completed from reference TRBV18 and TRBJ2-5, reads NAGVMQNPRHLVRRRGQEARLRCSPMKGHSHVYWYRQLPEEGLKFMVYLQKENIIDESGMPKERFSAEFPKEGPSILRIQQVVRGDSAAYFCASSPPTGQETQYFGPGTRLLVL.

The rearrangement joins TRBV19 to TRBJ2-3, with 15 bases that match TRBD2. V shed 5 bases, J shed 5 bases, and the junction held 2 bases outside the gene matches. The CDR3 is 15 amino acids. Per germline, CDR1 LNHDA and CDR2 SQIVND (reference sequence). The CDR3 DNA reads as TGTGCCAGTAGTGGGGGACTAGCGGGAGGAGATACGCAGTATTTT. It specifies CASSGGLAGGDTQYF.

The chain combines TRBV5-1 with TRBJ1-2, with D perhaps TRBD1 (5 bases). Germline V CDR1 and CDR2: SGHRS, YFSETQ. The CDR3 runs to 14 residues. V was pared by 2 bases and J by 4 bases, with 12 bases between. CDR3 region: CASSLGAGAYGYTF. The CDR3 region has the DNA TGCGCCAGCAGCTTAGGGGCCGGCGCCTATGGCTACACCTTC.

The rearrangement links TRBV5-4 to TRBJ1-5, with D unresolved. The CDR3 totals 13 residues. V dropped 0 bases and J dropped 5 bases, with 6 bases sitting between them. Germline V CDR1 and CDR2: SGHNT, YYREEE (reference sequence). The CDR3: CASSLDGDQPQHF. The CDR3 coding sequence is TGTGCCAGCAGCTTGGACGGGGATCAGCCCCAGCATTTT.

The chain recombines TRBV4-2 with TRBJ2-3, with D perhaps matching TRBD2 (5 bases). There are 16 residues in the CDR3. Germline CDR1 reads LGHNA; CDR2 reads YNFKEQ. Between the trimmed V and J ends, which lost 0 bases and 0 bases, there was a span of 10 bases. The CDR3 reads CASSQDASPSTDTQYF. The CDR3 DNA follows: TGTGCCAGCAGCCAAGATGCTAGCCCTAGCACAGATACGCAGTATTTT.

The chain recombines TRBV7-2 with TRBJ2-7, with 11 positions matching TRBD2. This CDR3 contains 15 residues. Looked up from germline, CDR1 is SGHTA and CDR2 is FQGNSA. V gave up 7 bases and J gave up 1 base; unmatched junction bases: 6. This CDR3 is CASTLTSGGSYEQYF. DNA of the CDR3: TGTGCCAGCACTCTTACTAGCGGGGGTTCCTACGAGCAGTACTTC.

The chain joins TRBV18 to TRBJ2-7; tentatively, D is TRBD2 (6 bases). The germline V and J ends were trimmed by 3 bases and 2 bases, with 14 bases remaining between them. Germline loops: CDR1 KGHSH, CDR2 LQKENI. The CDR3 loop spans 15 amino acids. The CDR3 is CASSPRRLATYEQYF. In DNA form, the CDR3 reads TGTGCCAGCTCACCTCGGAGGCTAGCGACCTACGAGCAGTACTTC.

The gene calls are TRBV19 and TRBJ2-3, with 13 bases matching TRBD2. The CDR3 is 16 residues long. The germline CDR1 and CDR2 sequences are LNHDA and SQIVND (reference sequence). The trim removed 4 bases at V and 2 bases at J, leaving 3 bases unmatched. The DNA of the CDR3 is TGTGCCAGTAGTAAGGGACTAGCGGGGTTCACAGATACGCAGTATTTT. The encoded protein is CASSKGLAGFTDTQYF.

The chain links TRBV7-9 to TRBJ1-1; D is unresolved. The CDR3 is made up of 13 amino acids. Germline CDR1 is SEHNR and CDR2 is FQNEAQ (reference sequence). Trimming pared 0 bases from V and 5 bases from J, leaving 7 bases between. CDR3 sequence: CASSLAVGTEAFF. The CDR3 DNA follows: TGTGCCAGCAGCTTAGCGGTCGGGACTGAAGCTTTCTTT.

V and J are TRBV12-5 and TRBJ1-1; D uncertain. CDR1 and CDR2 (germline): LGHNT, FRNRAP. With 5 bases removed from V and 4 bases from J, the gap between germline ends came to 11 bases. The CDR3 has 13 amino acids. CDR3 coding DNA: TGTGCTAGTGGTCCCCCGGGAGTCACTGAAGCTTTCTTT. Amino acid sequence: CASGPPGVTEAFF.

CDR3 region: CSVVSRGGTYNEQFF. The CDR3 DNA reads TGCAGCGTTGTGTCCCGGGGGGGAACCTACAATGAGCAGTTCTTC. This sequence joins TRBV29-1 and TRBJ2-1; TRBD2 aligns across 8 bases. From germline, CDR1 is SQVTM and CDR2 ANQGSEA. V was pared by 4 bases and J by 2 bases, with 7 bases of the junction left unmatched. The CDR3 has 15 amino acids.

This chain uses TRBV29-1 with TRBJ2-2, with D perhaps matching TRBD2 (7 bases). V lost 4 bases to trimming and J lost 5 bases, with 20 bases between them. Germline CDR1 SQVTM, CDR2 ANQGSEA. There are 16 residues in the CDR3. The DNA of the CDR3 is TGCAGCGTTGGGGCGGGCAGGGGAGCGGGAACCGGGGAGCTGTTTTTT. Protein sequence: CSVGAGRGAGTGELFF.

The rearrangement joins TRBV30 to TRBJ2-3; 7 bases match TRBD1. The germline gives CDR1 GTSNPN, CDR2 SVGIG (reference sequence). The length of the CDR3 is 15 residues. Germline trimming cut 5 bases from V and 6 bases from J; bases unmatched to any gene: 14. The CDR3, as DNA: TGTGCCTGGGGTTCACTATACAAGGGGGCTGATACGCAGTATTTT. It yields the protein CAWGSLYKGADTQYF. The full variable domain, in which reference TRBV30 and TRBJ2-3 provide the parts outside the CDR3, is SQTIHQWPATLVQPVGSPLSLECTVEGTSNPNLYWYRQAAGRGLQLLFYSVGIGQISSEVPQNLSASRPQDRQFILSSKKLLLSDSGFYLCAWGSLYKGADTQYFGPGTRLTVL.

The chain employs TRBV7-9 and TRBJ1-1; D is perhaps TRBD1 (6 bases). V lost 1 base to trimming and J lost 0 bases, with 12 bases between them. CDR1 is SEHNR and CDR2 is FQNEAQ in the germline V gene (reference sequence). The CDR3 runs 16 residues. This chain's CDR3 is CASSLETGSMNTEAFF. The CDR3 region has the DNA TGTGCCAGCAGCTTAGAGACAGGATCCATGAACACTGAAGCTTTCTTT.

The chain combines TRBV5-6 with TRBJ1-2; no clear D. V lost 6 bases, J lost 4 bases, and 13 bases lay in between. CDR3 length: 13 residues. CDR1 SGHDT and CDR2 YYEEEE come from the germline V gene. The CDR3 spells CASTLPGSYGYTF. DNA for the CDR3: TGTGCCAGCACCCTGCCGGGGAGCTATGGCTACACCTTC.

The chain combines TRBV29-1 with TRBJ2-2; TRBD1 aligns across 9 bases. V gave up 7 bases and J gave up 3 bases; unmatched junction bases: 3. The CDR3 totals 13 residues. CDR1 and CDR2 from the germline V gene are SQVTM and ANQGSEA. CDR3 DNA sequence: TGCAGCGCCGACAGGGGGGACACCGGGGAGCTGTTTTTT. This translates into CSADRGDTGELFF.

V and J are TRBV4-1 and TRBJ2-7; TRBD1 agrees at 8 bases. Germline loops: CDR1 MGHRA, CDR2 YSYEKL. V lost 0 bases, J lost 1 base, and 8 bases stayed unmatched. The CDR3 is 17 residues long. The CDR3 here is CASSQEPGTGSSYEQYF. CDR3 sequence (DNA): TGCGCCAGCAGCCAAGAGCCCGGGACAGGATCTTCCTACGAGCAGTACTTC.

V and J are TRBV4-2 and TRBJ2-1; the match to TRBD2 covers 10 bases. The CDR3 has 17 residues. Germline lookup yields CDR1 LGHNA and CDR2 YNFKEQ. The ends lost 0 bases at V and 2 bases at J; junction bases unmatched: 4. This CDR3 reads CASSQEPSGGAYNEQFF. Here the CDR3 DNA reads TGTGCCAGCAGCCAAGAGCCCAGCGGGGGGGCCTACAATGAGCAGTTCTTC.

This chain uses TRBV28 with TRBJ1-2; D unclear. Germline CDR1 is MDHEN and CDR2 is SYDVKM. This CDR3 region has 12 residues. V lost 8 bases, J lost 0 bases, and 7 bases lay in between. The CDR3 loop is CASQAPNYGYTF. The CDR3 bases are TGTGCCAGCCAGGCCCCTAACTATGGCTACACCTTC.